This T cell receptor (beta chain) was profiled in a study of T cell repertoires in cytomegalovirus infection. MiXCR, run by TCRdb on the reads, gives a single entry per CDR3 protein. The sample has approximately 180,000 distinct CDR3 sequences; roughly a sixth are singletons. Germline V CDR1 and CDR2: SGHTA, FQGNSA. There are 19 residues in the CDR3. With V trimmed by 5 bases and J by 0 bases, 15 bases remained unmatched. The receptor was derived from a human donor in good health (CMV status not recorded). Some clones in this sample may be carry-over from other donors' samples. The sample consisted of CD8+ T cells from PBMCs. The genes are TRBV7-2 and TRBJ1-4, with TRBD1 identical over 7 bases. The CDR3 bases are TGTGCCAGCAGCATTCTACGGACAGGACCCCCCACAACTAATGAAAAACTGTTTTTT. Its protein product is CASSILRTGPPTTNEKLFF.